One sample yielded the 16 T cell receptor beta chains listed below, sequenced in a study of T cells in Graves' hyperthyroidism and ophthalmopathy. Amplified TCR beta CDR3 regions came from RNA transcripts. The TCR CDR3 was amplified in a first-round RT-PCR using the HTBI primer set. TCRdb reprocessed the multiplex PCR reads via MiXCR and lists one record per CDR3 protein. This table has 540,000 or so distinct CDR3 sequences, 15% to 18% appearing once. The sequencing sample was made of blood. These TCRs come from a woman aged 25 to 45 with Graves' hyperthyroidism.

This clonotype was observed at least ten times. The chain has TRBV20-1 and TRBJ2-7; D unresolved. The CDR3 is 13 residues long. Per the germline V gene, CDR1 is DFQATT and CDR2 is SNEGSKA (reference sequence). V shed 3 bases and J shed 3 bases, with 12 bases lying between them. CDR3 nucleotide sequence: TGCAGTGCTAGGGTAGGGCCTGGCTACGAGCAGTACTTC. Translating gives CSARVGPGYEQYF.

There are a few counts of this clonotype. The J gene is TRBJ2-2, the V gene TRBV6-1, with 11 bases that match TRBD1. With 6 bases clipped from V and 5 bases from J, the junction kept 5 bases outside the gene matches. The V gene's germline CDR1 is MNHNS and CDR2 SASEGT. The CDR3 totals 15 residues. This CDR3 is CASSRTGGWTGELFF. DNA of the CDR3: TGTGCCAGCAGCCGGACAGGGGGCTGGACCGGGGAGCTGTTTTTT.

The sample holds many counts of this clonotype. The J gene is TRBJ1-2, the V gene TRBV24-1; D is perhaps TRBD1 (5 bases). V gave up 2 bases and J gave up 3 bases, with 18 bases separating them. This CDR3 contains 17 residues. CDR1 is KGHDR, CDR2 SFDVKD, per germline. The CDR3 here is CATSDSRGQVKDYGYTF. The CDR3 DNA reads TGTGCCACCAGTGATTCGAGAGGACAAGTGAAGGACTATGGCTACACCTTC.

This clonotype has at least ten counts. V gene TRBV2 combines with J gene TRBJ2-7; 10 nucleotides align to TRBD1. The CDR3 has 14 residues. Germline values: CDR1 SNHLY, CDR2 FYNNEI. V dropped 6 bases and J dropped 4; count of bases not matched to a gene: 6. The DNA of the CDR3 is TGTGCCAGCAGGGCTCGGGACAGGGGTTACGAGCAGTACTTC. Protein: CASRARDRGYEQYF.

Remarks on this clonotype: Just one base apart from a much larger clone, this may be a read error. The rearrangement joins TRBV7-2 to TRBJ2-2; 12 bases are shared with TRBD2. Losses at the gene ends were 6 bases for V and 6 bases for J; bases not matched to a gene: 8. The CDR3 has 16 amino acids. Germline V CDR1 and CDR2: SGHTA, FQGNSA. This chain's CDR3 is CASSLGLAGRAGELFF. CDR3 in DNA: TGTGCCAGCAGTCTCGGACTAGCGGGAAGGGCCGGGGAGCTGTTTTTT.

To note about this clonotype: A read error may be the cause here, since a much bigger clone is one base away. The chain links TRBV12-3 or TRBV12-4 to TRBJ1-1; D is perhaps TRBD1 (5 bases). This CDR3 spans 15 amino acids. V was cut by 3 bases and J by 1 base, with 12 bases left in between. The CDR3 region has the DNA TGTGCCAGCAGTTTCTCGGGGGTCAGGAACACTGAAGCTTTCTTT. This sequence encodes CASSFSGVRNTEAFF.

This clonotype has ten or more counts. The CDR3 here is CASSRVGGTSGRDTQYF. The CDR3 DNA is TGTGCCAGCAGTCGGGTCGGCGGGACTAGCGGGAGAGATACGCAGTATTTT. The chain recombines TRBV6-2 or TRBV6-3 with TRBJ2-3; 14 bases align to TRBD2. Germline CDR1 is MNHEY and CDR2 is SVGEGT. The CDR3 is 17 residues long. After removal of 5 bases from V and 5 bases from J, the junction contained 9 bases not matched to a gene.

In its sample, this clonotype was seen a few times. The rearrangement uses TRBV7-3 and TRBJ2-7; 9 nucleotides line up with TRBD1. The CDR3 covers 15 residues. The V segment lost 0 bases and the J segment 5 bases; nucleotides outside the gene matches: 5. CDR1 and CDR2 from the germline V gene are SGHTA and FQGTGA. The CDR3 DNA is TGTGCCAGCAGCTTAACGGGACAGGGAAGCGACGAGCAGTACTTC. Amino acids: CASSLTGQGSDEQYF. Based on the CDR3 plus reference TRBV7-3 and TRBJ2-7, the full variable domain is GAGVSQTPSNKVTEKGKYVELRCDPISGHTALYWYRQSLGQGPEFLIYFQGTGAADDSGLPNDRFFAVRPEGSVSTLKIQRTERGDSAVYLCASSLTGQGSDEQYFGPGTRLTVT.

CDR3 sequence reads: CASSPPGGNPRYEQYF. The CDR3 DNA follows: TGTGCCAGCTCACCACCAGGGGGCAATCCCCGCTACGAGCAGTACTTC. The chain recombines TRBV18 with TRBJ2-7, with 7 positions matching TRBD1. CDR3 length: 16 amino acids. The ends lost 0 bases at V and 3 bases at J; junction bases unmatched: 8. Germline lookup yields CDR1 KGHSH and CDR2 LQKENI.

This clonotype has more than one count but fewer than ten. The J gene is TRBJ2-7, the V gene TRBV4-1, with 10 bases lining up with TRBD1. With V trimmed by 1 base and J by 5 bases, 8 bases remained unmatched. Germline V gene data show CDR1 as MGHRA and CDR2 as YSYEKL. The CDR3 extends over 16 amino acids. CDR3 protein: CASSQGLGDRGDEQYF. The DNA of the CDR3 is TGCGCCAGCAGCCAAGGTTTGGGGGACAGGGGCGACGAGCAGTACTTC.

The chain has TRBV12-3 or TRBV12-4 and TRBJ2-7, with 8 bases identical to TRBD2. Trimming cost V 2 bases and J 7 bases; bases outside gene matches: 7. The CDR3 consists of 14 residues. CDR3 sequence reads: CASSLTSIAGEQYF. The CDR3 DNA reads TGTGCCAGCAGTTTAACTTCGATAGCGGGGGAGCAGTACTTC.

This clonotype has a count of ten or more. The chain recombines TRBV7-2 with TRBJ2-1, with 7 bases matching TRBD2. Germline lookup yields CDR1 SGHTA and CDR2 FQGNSA. The CDR3 runs 13 residues. Trimming cost V 5 bases and J 9 bases; bases outside gene matches: 7. Here the CDR3 reads CASSPLPGGEQFF. In DNA form, the CDR3 reads TGTGCCAGCAGCCCCCTCCCGGGAGGTGAGCAGTTCTTC.

Only a few counts were recorded for this clonotype. The chain uses TRBV20-1 and TRBJ2-7; D may correspond to TRBD1 or TRBD2 (5 bases each). V lost 0 bases to trimming and J lost 4 bases, with 25 bases between them. From germline, CDR1 is DFQATT and CDR2 SNEGSKA (reference sequence). The CDR3 sequence is 18 residues long. The CDR3 coding sequence is TGCAGTGCTAGAGATGGGAGCGCCCCGCTGAGGGGCTATTACGAGCAGTACTTC. Translated, it gives CSARDGSAPLRGYYEQYF.

In its sample, this clonotype was seen many times. The rearrangement uses TRBV20-1 and TRBJ1-3; D gene uncertain. V shed 1 base and J shed 0 bases, with 10 bases lying between them. From germline, CDR1 is DFQATT and CDR2 SNEGSKA (reference sequence). The CDR3 spans 15 residues. The CDR3 reads CSARGAESSGNTIYF. CDR3 DNA: TGCAGTGCTAGAGGAGCGGAGAGCTCTGGAAACACCATATATTTT.

The gene calls are TRBV11-2 and TRBJ2-1; 7 positions agree with TRBD1. Per the germline V gene, CDR1 is SGHAT and CDR2 is FQNNGV. V was pared by 2 bases and J by 2 bases, with 3 bases of the junction left unmatched. This CDR3 spans 15 amino acids. CDR3 DNA: TGTGCCAGCAGCTTACCGGGACAGACCTACAATGAGCAGTTCTTC. This translates into CASSLPGQTYNEQFF.

This clonotype was recorded a few times. This may be a read error, as it is one base from a much larger clone. V usage is TRBV30 and J usage is TRBJ2-7; TRBD1 agrees at 9 bases. Germline CDR1 is GTSNPN and CDR2 is SVGIG (reference sequence). The junction had 10 bases not matched to a gene; V was cut back by 4 bases and J by 6 bases. This CDR3 spans 14 amino acids. The chain's CDR3 is CAWTTRTGVVEQYF. The DNA for the CDR3 is TGTGCCTGGACTACCCGGACAGGGGTTGTCGAGCAGTACTTC.